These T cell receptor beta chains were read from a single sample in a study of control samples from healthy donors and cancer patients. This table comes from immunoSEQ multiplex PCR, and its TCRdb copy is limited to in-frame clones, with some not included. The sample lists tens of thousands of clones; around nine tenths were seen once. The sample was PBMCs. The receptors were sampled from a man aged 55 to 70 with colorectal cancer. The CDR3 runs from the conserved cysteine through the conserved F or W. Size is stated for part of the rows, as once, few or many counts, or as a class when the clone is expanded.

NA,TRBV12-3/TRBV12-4,CASSLSGNYGYTF
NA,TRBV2,CASNLQGGYEQYF
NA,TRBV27,CASRPRGLYGYTF
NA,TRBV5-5,CASSLLSGTNGETQYF
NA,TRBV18,CASSPRTENTEAFF
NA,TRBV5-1,CASRPLGLAGELFF
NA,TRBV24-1,CATSPGGGLETQYF
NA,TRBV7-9,CASSLAAGGFGYTF
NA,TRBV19,CASIGRGQGAKNIQYF
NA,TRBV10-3,CATSQGAGGEKLFF
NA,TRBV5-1,CASYQGANTEAFF
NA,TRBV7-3,CASSPSTVPQGGELFF
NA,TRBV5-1,CASRQGLAESTDTQYF
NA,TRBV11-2,CASKLGRDRVYNEQFF
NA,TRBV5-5,CASSFEGIHQETQYF
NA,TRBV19,CASKDRGLLSNQPQHF
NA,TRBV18,CASSPSSDEQYF
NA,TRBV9,CASSADRGRQETQYF
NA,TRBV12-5,CASGLGPEKLFF
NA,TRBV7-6,CASSLGQGAFYEQYF
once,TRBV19,CASRGNTEAFF
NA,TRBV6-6,CASSRTRTKQETQYF
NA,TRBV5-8,CASSLVRAPYNEQFF
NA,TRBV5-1,CARATQGPGHEQYF
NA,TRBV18,CASSRRQDTEAFF